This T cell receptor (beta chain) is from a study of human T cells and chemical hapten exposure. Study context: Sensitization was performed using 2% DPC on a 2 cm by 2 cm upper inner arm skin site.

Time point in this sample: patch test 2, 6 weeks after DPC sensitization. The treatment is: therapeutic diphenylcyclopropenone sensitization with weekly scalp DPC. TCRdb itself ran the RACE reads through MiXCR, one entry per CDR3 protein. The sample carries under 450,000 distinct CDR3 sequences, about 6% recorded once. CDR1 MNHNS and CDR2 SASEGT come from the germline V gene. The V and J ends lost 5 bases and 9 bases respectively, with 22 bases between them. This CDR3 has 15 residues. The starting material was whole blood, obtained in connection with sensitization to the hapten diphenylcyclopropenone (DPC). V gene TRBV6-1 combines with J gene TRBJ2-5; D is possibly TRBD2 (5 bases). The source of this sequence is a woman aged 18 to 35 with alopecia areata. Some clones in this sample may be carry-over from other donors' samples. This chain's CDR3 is CASSTHPEFRGPQYF. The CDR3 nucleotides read TGTGCCAGCAGTACCCACCCCGAGTTCCGGGGTCCCCAGTACTTC.